These 32 T cell receptor beta chains came from one sample sequenced in a study of blood T cell repertoires in COVID-19. Some clones are missing from TCRdb's copy, which holds only in-frame ones; the method was immunoSEQ multiplex PCR. This table has some 300,000 clones, around 89% appearing once. Material: peripheral blood. These receptors were collected from a woman in her 30s who had recovered from COVID-19.

V gene TRBV4-2 combines with J gene TRBJ2-5; TRBD2 agrees at 9 bases. Trimming cost V 1 base and J 5 bases; bases outside gene matches: 5. The CDR3 length is 15 residues. Germline V gene data show CDR1 as LGHNA and CDR2 as YNFKEQ. The CDR3, as DNA: TGTGCCAGCAGCCAAGGGGTTAGCGGGGGCGAGACCCAGTACTTC. This sequence encodes CASSQGVSGGETQYF.

The rearrangement joins TRBV5-4 to TRBJ2-7; D not resolved. Germline V gene lookup returns CDR1 SGHNT and CDR2 YYREEE (reference sequence). This CDR3 has 14 residues. With 3 bases removed from V and 3 bases from J, the gap between germline ends came to 13 bases. Here the CDR3 DNA reads TGTGCCAGCAGCTCCGGCCTAGACGACTACGAGCAGTACTTC. It specifies CASSSGLDDYEQYF.

V and J are TRBV5-4 and TRBJ2-7; 7 nucleotides agree with TRBD1. J was trimmed by 3 bases and V by 0 bases; bases with no gene match: 6. The CDR3 is made up of 15 amino acids. Germline-derived CDR1 and CDR2 are SGHNT and YYREEE (reference sequence). In DNA, the CDR3 is TGTGCCAGCAGCTTGGGTCCGGGACAGTTCTACGAGCAGTACTTC. This sequence encodes CASSLGPGQFYEQYF.

This chain joins TRBV10-1 and TRBJ2-5; D might be TRBD1 (6 bases). The CDR3 loop spans 14 amino acids. V was pared by 2 bases and J by 4 bases, with 11 bases between. Germline CDR1 is WNHNN and CDR2 is SYGVQD (reference sequence). CDR3 DNA sequence: TGCGCCAGCAGTGAGACAGGGCTCCCAGAGACCCAGTACTTC. It encodes CASSETGLPETQYF.

This chain links TRBV7-8 with TRBJ1-6; D possibly corresponds to TRBD1 (6 bases). V dropped 5 bases and J dropped 9 bases, with 17 bases sitting between them. This CDR3 is built from 15 residues. From germline, CDR1 is SGHVS and CDR2 FQNEAQ. CDR3 DNA sequence: TGTGCCAGCAGCCTTTCGCAGGGGCTGGGTTCACCCCTCCACTTT. Protein product: CASSLSQGLGSPLHF.

The chain couples TRBV7-9 to TRBJ1-6; D ambiguous. This CDR3 has 13 amino acids. In germline, CDR1 is SEHNR, CDR2 FQNEAQ (reference sequence). Trimming stripped 5 bases from V and 11 bases from J, with 13 bases between. The CDR3 DNA reads TGTGCCAGCAGCGAAAAACCTGACACACCCCTCCACTTT. This gives the protein CASSEKPDTPLHF.

The chain uses TRBV6-2 or TRBV6-3 and TRBJ1-5; D gene ambiguous. V lost 0 bases to trimming and J lost 6 bases, with 3 bases between them. This CDR3 spans 12 amino acids. In germline, CDR1 is MNHEY, CDR2 SVGEGT. The CDR3 DNA sequence: TGTGCCAGCAGTTACTCTAGTCAGCCCCAGCATTTT. Translated, it gives CASSYSSQPQHF.

The rearrangement uses TRBV4-1 and TRBJ2-1, with D perhaps matching TRBD2 (7 bases). Trimming cost V 4 bases and J 7 bases, with 17 bases left between them. Germline V gene lookup returns CDR1 MGHRA and CDR2 YSYEKL. CDR3 length: 15 amino acids. The CDR3 protein is CASSPGAGAGNEQFF. CDR3 DNA sequence: TGCGCCAGCAGCCCTGGGGCGGGGGCAGGTAATGAGCAGTTCTTC.

A note on this clone: At the DNA level, this CDR3 is encoded by other sequences in the same sample as well. The chain recombines TRBV5-4 with TRBJ2-1; TRBD2 aligns across 8 bases. Per the germline V gene, CDR1 is SGHNT and CDR2 is YYREEE (reference sequence). With 0 bases clipped from V and 4 bases from J, the junction kept 3 bases outside the gene matches. This CDR3 region has 15 residues. Here the CDR3 DNA reads TGTGCCAGCAGCTTGGGAAGCGGGGGTTACAATGAGCAGTTCTTC. It encodes CASSLGSGGYNEQFF.

The CDR3 loop reads CATSRELAGGSYEQYF. The CDR3 nucleotides read TGTGCCACCAGCAGAGAACTAGCGGGGGGATCCTACGAGCAGTACTTC. The chain links TRBV15 to TRBJ2-7; 12 bases agree with TRBD2. The CDR3 runs 16 residues. Looked up from germline, CDR1 is LNHNV and CDR2 is YYDKDF (reference sequence). The junction had 1 base not matched to a gene; V was cut back by 0 bases and J by 1 base.

The rearrangement joins TRBV9 to TRBJ2-7; D is possibly TRBD1 (6 bases). Germline CDR1 reads SGDLS; CDR2 reads YYNGEE. CDR3 length: 18 residues. Trimming left V 0 bases short and J 0 bases short, with 19 bases between. The CDR3 protein is CASSVVQGRTTISYEQYF. The CDR3 bases are TGTGCCAGCAGCGTAGTACAGGGCCGCACGACAATCTCCTACGAGCAGTACTTC.

This chain joins TRBV28 and TRBJ1-2, with a tentative D call TRBD1 (5 bases). The germline CDR1 and CDR2 sequences are MDHEN and SYDVKM. Trimming removed 1 base from V and 5 bases from J, with 17 bases in between. The CDR3 length is 16 residues. The CDR3 DNA sequence: TGTGCCAGCAGTTTATCTCCGGGACTTGGGGGTTATGGCTACACCTTC. Its translation is CASSLSPGLGGYGYTF.

This chain links TRBV18 with TRBJ1-1; D unclear. Trimming cost V 2 bases and J 6 bases, with 10 bases left between them. Germline CDR1 and CDR2: KGHSH and LQKENI. The CDR3 is 13 amino acids. In DNA, the CDR3 is TGTGCCAGCTCACCATCCCCAAATTCTGAAGCTTTCTTT. This sequence encodes CASSPSPNSEAFF.

This chain joins TRBV30 and TRBJ1-5; D gene uncertain. V lost 0 bases and J lost 6, with 12 bases in between. Germline-derived CDR1 and CDR2 are GTSNPN and SVGIG (reference sequence). The CDR3 runs 14 residues. DNA of the CDR3: TGTGCCTGGAGTGTGGTGGGAGTGAGTCAGCCCCAGCATTTT. Its protein product is CAWSVVGVSQPQHF.

V and J are TRBV5-4 and TRBJ2-3; tentative D call: TRBD2 (7 bases). With 0 bases removed from V and 2 bases from J, the gap between germline ends came to 16 bases. Germline V gives CDR1 SGHNT, CDR2 YYREEE (reference sequence). The CDR3 length is 17 residues. The CDR3 DNA is TGTGCCAGCAGCTTGGATATGGGGGGGCGAACCACAGATACGCAGTATTTT. Protein product: CASSLDMGGRTTDTQYF.

This clone was detected only a few times. Its ends do not fully match the called genes, so a read error is possible. The gene calls are TRBV7-2 and TRBJ2-1, with TRBD2 identical over 8 bases. CDR1 is SGHTA and CDR2 is FQGNSA in the germline V gene. CDR3 size: 15 residues. CDR3: CASTLAGGAYNEQFF. In DNA form, the CDR3 reads TGTGCCAGCACCTTAGCCGGGGGGGCCTACAATGAGCAGTTCTTC.

In its sample, this clone was seen once. The chain has TRBV6-5 and TRBJ2-7, with 12 bases that match TRBD1. The V segment lost 6 bases and the J segment 6 bases; nucleotides outside the gene matches: 6. CDR3 size: 14 residues. CDR1 and CDR2 from the germline V gene are MNHEY and SVGAGI. The CDR3 DNA is TGTGCCAGCAGATCCGGGACAGGGGGCTTCGAGCAGTACTTC. It encodes CASRSGTGGFEQYF.

J is TRBJ2-2 and V is TRBV4-3; TRBD1 matches 8 bases. The V gene's germline CDR1 is LGHNA and CDR2 YSLEER. The CDR3 loop spans 18 amino acids. J was trimmed by 4 bases and V by 0 bases; bases with no gene match: 10. This CDR3 is CASSQEPPGQGTTGELFF. The CDR3 bases are TGCGCCAGCAGCCAAGAGCCCCCAGGACAGGGCACCACCGGGGAGCTGTTTTTT.

The chain couples TRBV4-1 to TRBJ2-1; tentative D call: TRBD1 (6 bases). V lost 0 bases, J lost 4 bases, and 16 bases lay in between. CDR1 and CDR2 from the germline V gene are MGHRA and YSYEKL. This CDR3 is 17 amino acids long. CDR3 DNA: TGCGCCAGCAGCCAAGATAGGGCAGGGCAGGGGTACAATGAGCAGTTCTTC. Its translation: CASSQDRAGQGYNEQFF.

J is TRBJ2-7 and V is TRBV19; 9 nucleotides agree with TRBD2. CDR3 length equals 15 residues. V gave up 5 bases and J gave up 3 bases; unmatched junction bases: 8. Germline CDR1 reads LNHDA; CDR2 reads SQIVND (reference sequence). DNA for the CDR3: TGTGCCAGTAGTTGGGCCTCAGCGGGGGGCTACGAGCAGTACTTC. This gives the protein CASSWASAGGYEQYF.

V is TRBV5-1 and J is TRBJ1-1; 9 positions agree with TRBD1. In germline, CDR1 is SGHRS, CDR2 YFSETQ. The CDR3 is 16 amino acids. The trim removed 0 bases at V and 5 bases at J, leaving 8 bases unmatched. In nucleotides, the CDR3 is TGCGCCAGCAGCTTGGGGACAGGGGTGATCATTACTGAAGCTTTCTTT. It encodes CASSLGTGVIITEAFF.

This clone was counted a single time. The CDR3 here is CASSTRGQGGEQYF. As DNA, the CDR3 is TGTGCCAGTAGTACAAGGGGACAGGGGGGTGAGCAGTACTTC. The chain carries TRBV19 and TRBJ2-7, with 11 bases aligning to TRBD1. The CDR3 consists of 14 residues. Germline lookup yields CDR1 LNHDA and CDR2 SQIVND (reference sequence). The junction had 6 bases not matched to a gene; V was cut back by 4 bases and J by 7 bases.

The chain joins TRBV4-1 to TRBJ2-7; 10 nucleotides align to TRBD2. V trimming: 2 bases; J trimming: 6 bases; junction bases outside the gene matches: 13. From germline, CDR1 is MGHRA and CDR2 YSYEKL. The CDR3 is made up of 17 amino acids. The CDR3 DNA follows: TGCGCCAGCAGCCAACCTTATCTAGCGGGGGATTTTCGCGAGCAGTACTTC. Protein product: CASSQPYLAGDFREQYF.

The chain combines TRBV11-2 with TRBJ2-1, with TRBD2 matching 11 bases. The germline V gene has CDR1 SGHAT and CDR2 FQNNGV. The CDR3 loop spans 16 amino acids. V was pared by 2 bases and J by 2 bases, with 2 bases of the junction left unmatched. The CDR3 region has the DNA TGTGCCAGCAGCTTATTGACTAGCGGGGCCTACAATGAGCAGTTCTTC. The encoded protein is CASSLLTSGAYNEQFF.

The V call is TRBV28, the J call TRBJ1-4; TRBD1 is a possible D gene (5 bases). The CDR3 is made up of 15 amino acids. Between the trimmed V and J ends, which lost 1 base and 8 bases, there was a span of 14 bases. Germline V gene sequence: CDR1 MDHEN, CDR2 SYDVKM. CDR3 in amino acids: CASSLSGRVEEKLFF. CDR3 sequence (DNA): TGTGCCAGCAGTTTATCGGGCAGGGTTGAAGAAAAACTGTTTTTT.

The chain employs TRBV2 and TRBJ1-4, with TRBD1 matching over 8 bases. This CDR3 contains 14 residues. In germline, CDR1 is SNHLY, CDR2 FYNNEI. V shed 6 bases, J shed 7 bases, and the junction held 7 bases outside the gene matches. CDR3 protein: CASRQGERFEKLFF. CDR3 bases: TGTGCCAGCAGACAGGGGGAAAGGTTTGAAAAACTGTTTTTT.

The rearrangement joins TRBV6-5 to TRBJ2-2; D remains ambiguous. The CDR3 contains 14 residues. Germline assignment: CDR1 MNHEY and CDR2 SVGAGI. Trimming took 6 bases from V and 4 from J, leaving 12 bases between them. This CDR3 is CASRTVRVTGELFF. The CDR3 DNA follows: TGTGCCAGCAGGACGGTTCGGGTCACCGGGGAGCTGTTTTTT.

This clone showed up just once. V is TRBV2 and J is TRBJ1-1, with 8 nucleotides matching TRBD1. The CDR3 extends over 14 amino acids. Germline V gene lookup returns CDR1 SNHLY and CDR2 FYNNEI. Losses at the gene ends were 9 bases for V and 0 bases for J; bases not matched to a gene: 6. CDR3 coding DNA: TGTGCCAGATTCAGGGGGCCTATGAACACTGAAGCTTTCTTT. Amino acids: CARFRGPMNTEAFF.

The rearrangement links TRBV5-1 to TRBJ2-2; TRBD1 aligns across 9 bases. From germline, CDR1 is SGHRS and CDR2 YFSETQ. This CDR3 spans 16 amino acids. V shed 3 bases, J shed 3 bases, and the junction held 6 bases outside the gene matches. The CDR3 loop reads CASSYLGTGYTGELFF. The CDR3 nucleotides read TGCGCCAGCAGCTACCTCGGGACAGGGTACACCGGGGAGCTGTTTTTT.

V is TRBV24-1 and J is TRBJ1-5, with TRBD1 matching 12 bases. The germline CDR1 and CDR2 sequences are KGHDR and SFDVKD. V trimming: 4 bases; J trimming: 0 bases; junction bases outside the gene matches: 9. The CDR3 extends over 19 amino acids. In DNA form, the CDR3 reads TGTGCCACCAGTGACTCCTCCGGGACAGGGGGCTTTAGCAATCAGCCCCAGCATTTT. Protein product: CATSDSSGTGGFSNQPQHF.

This chain connects TRBV20-1 to TRBJ1-1; D is unclear. The CDR3 spans 11 residues. CDR1 is DFQATT and CDR2 is SNEGSKA in the germline V gene (reference sequence). Trimming removed 3 bases at V and 8 bases at J, with 10 bases between. CDR3 sequence (DNA): TGCAGTGCTAGGGTTAACGGGGAAGCTTTCTTT. As protein: CSARVNGEAFF.

The V and J genes are TRBV19 and TRBJ1-1; D call uncertain. This CDR3 has 11 amino acids. Germline V CDR1 and CDR2: LNHDA, SQIVND (reference sequence). The germline V and J ends were trimmed by 5 bases and 9 bases, with 10 bases remaining between them. The CDR3 region is CASSSGFKAFF. In DNA form, the CDR3 reads TGTGCCAGTAGTTCCGGGTTTAAAGCTTTCTTT.